This T cell receptor beta chain was retrieved from a study of blood T cell repertoires in COVID-19 (dated by TCRdb to the early 2020s). As for the study more broadly: The collaborator samples originated in the United States, Italy and Spain and spanned the acute and convalescent phases of COVID-19. Where available, HLA class I and class II types were obtained from metadata supplied by the sample provider rather than from assay-based typing. The repertoires were released in a freely available public database meant as a resource for research on the immune response to SARS-CoV-2. The prospective study material was composed of cDNA or gDNA derived from T cells, B-cell-depleted T cells, or PBMCs. The samples were drawn from two sources: the first 160 participants of the ongoing ImmuneRACE study, and over 950 subjects contributed by 6 global collaborators. The sample metadata nearly always contained a de-identified subject ID, COVID-19 status, age in years and sex. Subjects who had been exposed to COVID-19, were actively infected with it, or had recovered from it provided the deeply sampled blood TCRbeta repertoires that made up the dataset. What the research found in general, with its limitations: How much clinical and demographic metadata was included differed by source and by participant, and the metadata was provided uncurated.

Participants in the prospective study were aged about 18 to 95 years, lived in 24 United States geographic areas, and enrolled through a virtual design. In the prospective study, cohorts were assigned on the basis of participant-reported clinical history obtained from a screening survey and a study questionnaire. Recovered participants in ImmuneRACE Cohort 3 were defined as having two consecutive negative NP/OP PCR tests, clearance from a healthcare professional, or resolution of symptoms. Mobile phlebotomists in the prospective study collected whole blood, serum and a nasopharyngeal or oropharyngeal swab from every participant. Over an approximately 2-month period, participants in the prospective study had the option of providing additional blood draws and questionnaires. Before DNA extraction, prospective study blood samples were shipped either frozen or at room temperature. With regard to this clone: Its antigen is currently not known. No per-base quality is available; no much larger clone lies one base away.

TCRbeta CDR3 regions were amplified from genomic DNA by means of the immunoSEQ Assay, a bias-controlled multiplex PCR. As for how the authors treated the data: The number of nucleated cells in each sample was estimated from the amplification of reference gene primers within the assay. To quantify the absolute abundance of each unique TCRbeta CDR3 rearrangement, sequence reads were collapsed and filtered. For each sample, productive Simpson clonality was calculated as the square root of Simpson's diversity index across productive rearrangements. The source is immuneACCESS, and TCRdb retained only in-frame sequences with V and J called. Part of the clones is not carried over; for the studies checked, unresolved V genes explain less than half of this, and the remainder is unexplained. V, J and clone size reflect that table, while D and trimming were determined from the DNA. Present in this sample are approximately 320,000 clones, approximately 86% of which were seen just once. The top ten clones comprise more than 8.5% of the sample.

Sequencing input: PBMCs or T cells enriched from blood (not recorded which). The clonotype comes from a woman aged 18-35 years who had recovered from COVID-19.

The CDR3 reads as follows: CAGGTGGHYGYTF. The DNA is as follows: TGTGCCGGCGGGACAGGGGGCCACTATGGCTACACCTTC. The chain couples TRBV30 to TRBJ1-2, with 12 central nucleotides matching TRBD1. Compared with germline, V lacks 8 bases and J lacks 3 bases; bases without a gene match: 4. The CDR3 measures 13 amino acids from cysteine to phenylalanine. Only the CDR3 region is kept as DNA, spanning 39 bases read in frame from base 1. CDR1 and CDR2, looked up from the germline V gene (reference sequence), are GTSNPN and SVGIG.